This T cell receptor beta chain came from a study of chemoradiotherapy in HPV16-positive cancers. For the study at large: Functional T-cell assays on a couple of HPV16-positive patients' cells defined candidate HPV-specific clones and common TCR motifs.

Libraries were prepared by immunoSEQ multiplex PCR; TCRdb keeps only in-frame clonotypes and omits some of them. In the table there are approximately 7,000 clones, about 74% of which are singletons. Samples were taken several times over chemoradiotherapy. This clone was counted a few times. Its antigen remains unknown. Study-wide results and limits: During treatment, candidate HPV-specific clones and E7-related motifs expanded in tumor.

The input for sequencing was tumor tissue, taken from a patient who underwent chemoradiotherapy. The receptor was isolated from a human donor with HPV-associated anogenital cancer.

CDR3 amino acids: CASSGGPDYEQYF. The CDR3 DNA sequence: TGTGCCAGCAGCGGAGGACCAGACTACGAGCAGTACTTC. The V and J genes are TRBV9 and TRBJ2-7; no definite D call. The length of the CDR3 is 13 residues. Germline loops: CDR1 SGDLS, CDR2 YYNGEE. Trimming cost V 3 bases and J 3 bases, with 10 bases left between them. The variable domain in full, with the rest retrieved from reference TRBV9 and TRBJ2-7, is DSGVTQTPKHLITATGQRVTLRCSPRSGDLSVYWYQQSLDQGLQFLIQYYNGEERAKGNILERFSAQQFPDLHSELNLSSLELGDSALYFCASSGGPDYEQYFGPGTRLTVT.